The sequence of this TCR beta chain was determined in a study of T cell responses to AZD1222 COVID-19 vaccine (dated by TCRdb to about 2021). With respect to the entire study: AZD1222 recipients given second doses at about 4 weeks or at about 12 weeks were pooled, since spike-specific TCR depth and breadth were not found to differ between the two schedules. TCR sequencing covered 233 trial participants: some 210 given two doses of AZD1222 and approximately 25 given two doses of MenACWY control vaccine. Trial participants were enrolled into age subgroups of 18-55, 56-69 and 70-plus years, which contained roughly 150, 30 and 60 TCR-sequenced participants, respectively.

Results and caveats for the whole study, not just this receptor: After two AZD1222 doses, both the breadth and the depth of spike-specific TCRs were significantly higher than at day 0 and than in MenACWY recipients. Most participants were white British and females outnumbered males, and the authors suggested that clonal diversity may have been underestimated. Because no samples from the day 14 peak response were available, repertoires could be characterized only after the peak T cell response. In the small 56-69-year group, the increase in depth fell short of significance, most likely because of low power. Conclusions about previously exposed vaccinees are limited because only six or seven AZD1222 recipients were SARS-CoV-2 seropositive at baseline. CD4 TCRs associated with the vaccine covered the entire spike protein, and the dominant responses were in regions 160-218 and 743-854. Reportedly, close to half of the unique spike-specific TCRs recognized epitopes lying outside the regions that are mutated in the B.1.351 and B.1.1.7 variants.

As to this clone: Its antigen is not yet known. No base quality information exists; no much larger clone differs at one position.

The CDR3 regions of human TCRbeta chains were analyzed by immunosequencing. The study's own analysis went as follows. TCRs in the repertoires were compared against a reference library of SARS-CoV-2-specific TCRs that had been generated with the MIRA antigen-specificity platform. Breadth was defined as the fraction of unique TCRs that were SARS-CoV-2-associated, and depth was defined as the fraction of total T cells that were SARS-CoV-2-associated. Using the MIRA data, every spike-specific TCR was mapped to the spike region that the TCR reacted to and assigned to either a CD4 or a CD8 class. Log10-transformed breadth and depth values were compared by one-way ANOVA with Sidak's multiple comparisons tests. TCRdb limited this immuneACCESS table to in-frame rearrangements with V and J called. A share of clones is missing; checked studies link under half to unresolved V genes, and the rest is unexplained. The DNA gave D and trimming, while V, J and clone size come from that table. Across this sample there are around 84,000 clones, with about 84% seen only once. The ten largest clones capture 8.7% of the sample.

The time point label, read with the paper, signifies: baseline before first vaccination. Samples from vaccinated people were obtained from the UK trials COV001 and COV002, which included a single-blind randomized controlled phase 2/3 trial of AZD1222 (ChAdOx1 nCoV-19) in healthy adults. For TCRbeta chain sequencing, PBMC samples from trial participants were taken at day 0 and at day 28 after the second dose. V trim: 0 bases; J trim: 8 bases; unmatched bases: 10. CDR1 and CDR2, looked up from the germline V gene, are LGHNA and YSLEER. The CDR3 covers 16 residues, taking in both the cysteine and the phenylalanine. Only the CDR3 DNA stays, 48 bases, in frame from base 1.

Sequencing used peripheral blood, obtained on day 0 of AZD1222 vaccination. The source of this sequence is an adult in good health. The sequence links TRBV4-3 to TRBJ2-1, with 7 bases aligning to TRBD2. The CDR3 protein: CASSQDGRLALHEQFF. DNA sequence: TGCGCCAGCAGCCAAGATGGGCGACTAGCCCTCCATGAGCAGTTCTTC.